This T cell receptor (beta chain) was sequenced for a study of cytomegalovirus exposure and HLA in healthy donors. V lost 4 bases and J lost 11, with 18 bases in between. The CDR3 extends over 13 amino acids. Germline assignment: CDR1 SGHRS and CDR2 YFSETQ. PCR primers comprised 60 Vbeta and 13 Jbeta primers. Some clones are missing from TCRdb's copy, which holds only in-frame ones; the method was immunoSEQ multiplex PCR. The table has about 140,000 clones, more than 75% seen once; the top ten hold about 3.2%. The V gene is TRBV5-1, the J gene TRBJ1-1; D is perhaps TRBD1 (5 bases). The TCR was taken from a man younger than 30 in good health and CMV-seropositive. The specimen was PBMCs. The CDR3 loop is CASSLGGGIEAFF. The CDR3 bases are TGCGCCAGCAGCCTGGGGGGAGGGATTGAGGCTTTCTTT.